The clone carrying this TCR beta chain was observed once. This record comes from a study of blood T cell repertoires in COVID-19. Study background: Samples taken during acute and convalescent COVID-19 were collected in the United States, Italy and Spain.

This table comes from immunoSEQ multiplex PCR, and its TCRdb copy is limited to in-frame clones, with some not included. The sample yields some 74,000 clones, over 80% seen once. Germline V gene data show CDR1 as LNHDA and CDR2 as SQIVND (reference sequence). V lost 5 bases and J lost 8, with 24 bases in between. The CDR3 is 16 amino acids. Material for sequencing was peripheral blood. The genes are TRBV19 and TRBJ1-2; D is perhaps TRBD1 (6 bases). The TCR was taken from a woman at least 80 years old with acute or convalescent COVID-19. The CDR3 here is CASSYGGASSRGGYTF. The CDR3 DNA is TGTGCCAGTAGTTATGGGGGCGCTAGTTCGAGGGGCGGCTACACCTTC.